The source of this T cell receptor beta chain is a study of neoadjuvant anti-PD-1 for oral cavity cancer. The study's findings and limits: With three patients per group, TCR findings need larger cohorts.

Time point of the sample: after neoadjuvant nivolumab, at surgical resection. The J segment lost 1 base and the V segment lost 0 bases, leaving 5 bases of the junction unmatched. CDR3 length: 17 residues. Germline V gene sequence: CDR1 MGHRA, CDR2 YSYEKL. Regarding this clone: The antigen remains unidentified.

This table comes from immunoSEQ multiplex PCR, and its TCRdb copy is limited to in-frame clones, with some not included. The sample has about 14,000 clones; about 74% are singletons. The specimen comprised PBMCs, sampled after nivolumab (anti-PD-1) treatment. The chain combines TRBV4-1 with TRBJ2-7; TRBD2 matches at 11 bases. The origin of this receptor is a person between 40 and 80 years old with oral cavity squamous cell carcinoma. The DNA for the CDR3 is TGCGCCAGCAGCCAAGATTCGACTAGCGGGACATCCTACGAGCAGTACTTC. Amino acids: CASSQDSTSGTSYEQYF.